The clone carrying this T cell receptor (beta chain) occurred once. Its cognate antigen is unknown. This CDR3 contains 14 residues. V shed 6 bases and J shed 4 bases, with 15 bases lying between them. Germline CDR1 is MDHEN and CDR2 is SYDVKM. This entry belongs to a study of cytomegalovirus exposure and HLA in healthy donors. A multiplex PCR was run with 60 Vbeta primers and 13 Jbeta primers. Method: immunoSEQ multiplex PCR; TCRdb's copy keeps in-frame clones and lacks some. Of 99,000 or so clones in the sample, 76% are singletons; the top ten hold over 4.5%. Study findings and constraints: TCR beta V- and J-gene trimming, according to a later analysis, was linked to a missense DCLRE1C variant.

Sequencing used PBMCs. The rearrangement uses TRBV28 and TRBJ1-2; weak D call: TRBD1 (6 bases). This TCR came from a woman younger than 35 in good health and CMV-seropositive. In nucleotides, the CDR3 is TGTGCCAGCAGCCCCGAGGACAGAAGCTATGGCTACACCTTC. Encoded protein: CASSPEDRSYGYTF.